This T cell receptor beta chain was obtained from a study of cytomegalovirus exposure and HLA in healthy donors. Study-wide points: Being indistinguishable, some V segments were excluded, TRBV6-2 and TRBV6-3 among them.

The PCR made use of 60 Vbeta and 13 Jbeta primers. Repertoires were generated with immunoSEQ multiplex PCR, while TCRdb's copy carries only in-frame clones and drops some. The table lists 73,000 or so clones, over 75% of them singletons. About this clone itself: Its antigen is as yet unknown.

Germline V gene data show CDR1 as SGHAT and CDR2 as FQNNGV. Trimming cost V 1 base and J 5 bases, with 14 bases left between them. This CDR3 region has 15 residues. The chain carries TRBV11-2 and TRBJ2-5; a weak D match, TRBD1 (6 bases). The clonotype was recovered from a human donor in good health. Sequencing was done on a sample of PBMCs. CDR3 sequence (DNA): TGTGCCAGCAGCTTAGCCCACAGGGCGGACGAGACCCAGTACTTC. This codes for CASSLAHRADETQYF.